The rows below give T cell receptor beta chains drawn from one sample of a study of blood T cell repertoires in COVID-19. This table comes from immunoSEQ multiplex PCR, and its TCRdb copy is limited to in-frame clones, with some not included. Of under 200,000 clones in the sample, around 86% were seen once. The sequenced sample was peripheral blood. These receptor sequences come from a man between 60 and 75 years old with acute or convalescent COVID-19. Each CDR3 is given with its conserved first and last residue. D genes are given only for firm matches. Clone size appears in some rows only: once, few, many, or a class for an expanded clone.

v_call	j_call	d_call	clone_size	cdr3_aa	cdr3_nt
TRBV5-4	TRBJ1-2	NA	NA	CASSQTGKSGYTF	TGTGCCAGCAGCCAAACAGGGAAGTCTGGCTACACCTTC
TRBV28	TRBJ1-6	TRBD1	NA	CASGTTGVASPLHF	TGTGCCAGCGGAACCACAGGGGTGGCTTCACCCCTCCACTTT
TRBV7-9	TRBJ1-6	TRBD1	many	CASSPGQSYNSPLHF	TGTGCCAGCAGCCCGGGACAGAGCTATAATTCACCCCTCCACTTT
TRBV10-1	TRBJ2-1	NA	NA	CASSDRGAYNEQFF	TGCGCCAGCAGTGACAGGGGAGCCTACAATGAGCAGTTCTTC
TRBV27	TRBJ1-4	NA	NA	CASSSRRMGLYNEKLFF	TGTGCCAGCAGTTCGAGAAGAATGGGACTTTACAATGAAAAACTGTTTTTT
TRBV7-8	TRBJ2-2	TRBD2	NA	CASSFGLAGVTGELFF	TGTGCCAGCAGCTTCGGACTAGCGGGAGTTACCGGGGAGCTGTTTTTT
TRBV28	TRBJ1-2	TRBD1	NA	CASSQTPGTGGSGYTF	TGTGCCAGCAGTCAAACACCCGGGACAGGGGGCTCTGGCTACACCTTC
TRBV28	TRBJ1-5	NA	NA	CASSSRGDGGGQPQHF	TGTGCCAGCAGTTCCCGGGGGGATGGGGGGGGGCAGCCCCAGCATTTT
TRBV3-1/TRBV3-2	TRBJ1-1	TRBD1	NA	CASSQIQGTGGANTEAFF	TGTGCCAGCAGCCAAATACAAGGGACAGGGGGCGCGAACACTGAAGCTTTCTTT
TRBV4-1	TRBJ2-7	TRBD1	NA	CASSLGQGSYEQYF	TGCGCCAGCAGCCTAGGACAGGGCTCCTACGAGCAGTACTTC
TRBV4-2	TRBJ1-2	NA	NA	CASSQDPRAVYGYTF	TGTGCCAGCAGCCAAGATCCCAGGGCGGTCTATGGCTACACCTTC
TRBV11-2	TRBJ2-5	TRBD2	NA	CASSRSGRRRGETQYF	TGTGCCAGCAGCCGTAGCGGGCGCCGCCGGGGAGAGACCCAGTACTTC